This T cell receptor (beta chain) originates from a study of technical replicates of blood from several donors. Profiled with immunoSEQ multiplex PCR; TCRdb holds only in-frame clones, not every one. The data hold over 70,000 clones, with about 95% observed a single time. The CDR3 is 15 residues long. Germline lookup yields CDR1 SGHAT and CDR2 FQNNGV. With 4 bases removed from V and 1 base from J, the gap between germline ends came to 13 bases. V usage is TRBV11-2 and J usage is TRBJ1-1; TRBD1 might be the D (6 bases). This clonotype was sampled from a human donor in good health. The sequencing sample was made of T cells isolated from PBMCs. The CDR3 DNA is TGTGCCAGCAGCTCCCAATTACAGGGGAACACTGAAGCTTTCTTT. Translation gives CASSSQLQGNTEAFF.